The 12 T cell receptor beta chains below all came from one sample that was sequenced in a study of cytomegalovirus exposure and HLA in healthy donors. Primers included in the PCR were 60 Vbeta and 13 Jbeta primers. Clones were read by immunoSEQ multiplex PCR, and TCRdb kept only the in-frame ones, dropping some. The sample records 130,000 or so clones, just over 65% being singletons. The sample taken for sequencing was PBMCs. These receptors came from a man between 18 and 29 years old in good health and CMV-seronegative.

The J gene is TRBJ2-2, the V gene TRBV5-1, with 7 bases that match TRBD1. V shed 3 bases and J 3 bases; nucleotides not matched to a gene: 5. The CDR3 loop spans 15 amino acids. Per the germline V gene, CDR1 is SGHRS and CDR2 is YFSETQ. Written as DNA, the CDR3 is TGCGCCAGCAGCTGGCCGGGACAGCACACCGGGGAGCTGTTTTTT. Its protein is CASSWPGQHTGELFF.

The chain recombines TRBV30 with TRBJ2-7; 10 bases map to TRBD1. This CDR3 region has 13 residues. Looked up from germline, CDR1 is GTSNPN and CDR2 is SVGIG (reference sequence). Trimming took 4 bases from V and 3 from J; bases not matched to a gene: 3. This CDR3 reads CAWNRDRGYEQYF. CDR3 bases: TGTGCCTGGAACCGGGACAGGGGCTACGAGCAGTACTTC.

This chain uses TRBV7-2 with TRBJ2-7, with TRBD1 matching over 7 bases. This CDR3 region has 16 residues. The V gene end was trimmed by 7 bases and the J gene end by 0 bases; junction bases not matched to a gene: 12. From germline, CDR1 is SGHTA and CDR2 FQGNSA. In nucleotides, the CDR3 is TGTGCCAGCAACCTAAGGGGGCGTGGGGGCTCCTACGAGCAGTACTTC. This codes for CASNLRGRGGSYEQYF.

The rearrangement joins TRBV6-1 to TRBJ2-7, with 10 bases fitting TRBD1. V lost 4 bases, J lost 3 bases, and 3 bases stayed unmatched. Per the germline V gene, CDR1 is MNHNS and CDR2 is SASEGT. This CDR3 comprises 14 residues. CDR3 in DNA: TGTGCCAGCAGTGTTGGGGACAGGGGCTACGAGCAGTACTTC. Its protein product is CASSVGDRGYEQYF.

The V and J genes are TRBV29-1 and TRBJ2-7, with a weak D call TRBD2 (7 bases). Germline V lookup: CDR1 SQVTM, CDR2 ANQGSEA. The V end was cut by 2 bases, the J end by 7 bases, with 18 bases between. This CDR3 comprises 14 residues. This CDR3 reads CSVERTGGPGEQYF. The DNA for the CDR3 is TGCAGCGTTGAAAGGACCGGGGGGCCGGGGGAGCAGTACTTC.

J is TRBJ1-2 and V is TRBV7-9; TRBD1 is a possible D gene (5 bases). CDR1 and CDR2 (germline): SEHNR, FQNEAQ (reference sequence). The ends were cut back, 2 bases at V and 4 bases at J, with 14 bases in the middle. There are 15 residues in the CDR3. CDR3 loop: CASSLNAAGGYGYTF. The DNA of the CDR3 is TGTGCCAGCAGCTTAAATGCCGCGGGGGGCTATGGCTACACCTTC.

Turning to this clone: The same CDR3 can be traced to other DNA sequences in this sample. The chain carries TRBV5-1 and TRBJ1-4; 7 positions match TRBD1. Germline trimming cut 3 bases from V and 0 bases from J; bases unmatched to any gene: 2. The germline V gene has CDR1 SGHRS and CDR2 YFSETQ. The CDR3 sequence is 15 residues long. The CDR3 sequence is CASSSQGATNEKLFF. For the CDR3, the DNA is TGCGCCAGCAGCTCCCAGGGGGCAACTAATGAAAAACTGTTTTTT.

The chain recombines TRBV6-1 with TRBJ1-5; a weak D match, TRBD1 (6 bases). The CDR3 consists of 15 residues. V shed 4 bases and J shed 3 bases, with 13 bases lying between them. Looked up from germline, CDR1 is MNHNS and CDR2 is SASEGT. CDR3 coding DNA: TGTGCCAGCAGTGGGACCACAGGGCTCAATCAGCCCCAGCATTTT. This sequence encodes CASSGTTGLNQPQHF.

The chain carries TRBV10-2 and TRBJ1-5; D remains ambiguous. The V gene's germline CDR1 is WSHSY and CDR2 SAAADI. Trimming removed 0 bases from V and 6 bases from J, with 9 bases in between. CDR3 length: 14 residues. The CDR3 coding sequence is TGCGCCAGCAGTGAGTCGGCCCTTGGTCAGCCCCAGCATTTT. It specifies CASSESALGQPQHF.

This clone was detected only a few times. The chain uses TRBV20-1 and TRBJ1-2, with D hard to call. CDR1 and CDR2 from the germline V gene are DFQATT and SNEGSKA (reference sequence). The CDR3 is 11 residues long. Trimming took 5 bases from V and 4 from J, leaving 8 bases between them. CDR3 in amino acids: CSAETSYGYTF. The CDR3 nucleotides are TGCAGTGCTGAGACATCCTATGGCTACACCTTC.

V and J are TRBV10-3 and TRBJ1-1, with D perhaps matching TRBD1 (6 bases). CDR3 length: 14 residues. Germline V gives CDR1 ENHRY, CDR2 SYGVKD. V was cut by 4 bases and J by 5 bases, with 14 bases left in between. DNA of the CDR3: TGTGCCATCAGTGCTACAGGGAGGGGGACTGAAGCTTTCTTT. Amino acid sequence: CAISATGRGTEAFF.

The rearrangement links TRBV11-2 to TRBJ2-1, with TRBD2 identical over 8 bases. The V gene end was trimmed by 1 base and the J gene end by 10 bases; junction bases not matched to a gene: 12. Germline lookup yields CDR1 SGHAT and CDR2 FQNNGV. The CDR3 has 16 residues. CDR3 sequence reads: CASSLVLNRGGKEQFF. The CDR3 nucleotides read TGTGCCAGCAGCTTAGTCCTTAACCGGGGGGGGAAAGAGCAGTTCTTC.